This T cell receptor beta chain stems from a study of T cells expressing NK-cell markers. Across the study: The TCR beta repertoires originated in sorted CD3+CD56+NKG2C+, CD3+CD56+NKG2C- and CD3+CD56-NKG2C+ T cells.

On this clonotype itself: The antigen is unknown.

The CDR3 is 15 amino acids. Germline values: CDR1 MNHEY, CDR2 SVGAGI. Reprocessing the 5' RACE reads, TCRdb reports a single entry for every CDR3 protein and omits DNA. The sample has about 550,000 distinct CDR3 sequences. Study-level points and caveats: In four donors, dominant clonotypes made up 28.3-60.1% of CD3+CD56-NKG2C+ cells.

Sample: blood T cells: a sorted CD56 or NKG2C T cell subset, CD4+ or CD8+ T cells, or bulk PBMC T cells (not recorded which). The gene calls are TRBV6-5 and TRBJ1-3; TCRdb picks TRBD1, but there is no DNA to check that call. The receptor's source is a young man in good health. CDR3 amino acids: CASAYRGLLGNTIYF.